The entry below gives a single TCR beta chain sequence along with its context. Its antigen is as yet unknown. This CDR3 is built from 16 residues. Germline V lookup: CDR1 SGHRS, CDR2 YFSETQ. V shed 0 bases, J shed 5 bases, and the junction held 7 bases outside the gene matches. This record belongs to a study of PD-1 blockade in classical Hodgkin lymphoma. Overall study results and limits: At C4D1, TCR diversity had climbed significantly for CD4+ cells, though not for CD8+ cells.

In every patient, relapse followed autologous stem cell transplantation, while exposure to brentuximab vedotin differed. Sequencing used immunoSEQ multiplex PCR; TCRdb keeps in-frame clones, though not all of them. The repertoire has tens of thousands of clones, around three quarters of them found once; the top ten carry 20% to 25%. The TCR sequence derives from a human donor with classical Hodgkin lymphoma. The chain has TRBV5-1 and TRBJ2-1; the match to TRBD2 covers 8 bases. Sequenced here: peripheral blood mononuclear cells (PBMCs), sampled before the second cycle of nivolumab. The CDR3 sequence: CASSLDLAGGHNEQFF. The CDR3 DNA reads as TGCGCCAGCAGCTTGGACCTGGCGGGGGGCCACAATGAGCAGTTCTTC.